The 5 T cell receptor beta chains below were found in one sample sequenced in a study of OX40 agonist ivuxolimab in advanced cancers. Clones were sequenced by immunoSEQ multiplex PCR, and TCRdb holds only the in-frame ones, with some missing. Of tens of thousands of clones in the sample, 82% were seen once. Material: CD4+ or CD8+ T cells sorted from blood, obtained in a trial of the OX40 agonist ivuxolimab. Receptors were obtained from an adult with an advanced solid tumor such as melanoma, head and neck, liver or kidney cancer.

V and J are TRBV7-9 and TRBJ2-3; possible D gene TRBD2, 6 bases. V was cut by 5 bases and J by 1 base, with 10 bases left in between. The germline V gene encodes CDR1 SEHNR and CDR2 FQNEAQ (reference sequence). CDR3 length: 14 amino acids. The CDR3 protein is CASSQAGRTDTQYF. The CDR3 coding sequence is TGTGCCAGCAGCCAGGCGGGGCGCACAGATACGCAGTATTTT. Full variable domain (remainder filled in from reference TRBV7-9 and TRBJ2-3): DTGVSQNPRHKITKRGQNVTFRCDPISEHNRLYWYRQTLGQGPEFLTYFQNEAQLEKSRLLSDRFSAERPKGSFSTLEIQRTEQGDSAMYLCASSQAGRTDTQYFGPGTRLTVL.

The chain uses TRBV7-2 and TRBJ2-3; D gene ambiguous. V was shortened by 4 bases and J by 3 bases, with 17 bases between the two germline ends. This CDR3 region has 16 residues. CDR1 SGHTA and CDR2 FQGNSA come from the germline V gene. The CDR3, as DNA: TGTGCCAGCAGCTCCTTGGCCGCTTTCGGGACAGATACGCAGTATTTT. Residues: CASSSLAAFGTDTQYF.

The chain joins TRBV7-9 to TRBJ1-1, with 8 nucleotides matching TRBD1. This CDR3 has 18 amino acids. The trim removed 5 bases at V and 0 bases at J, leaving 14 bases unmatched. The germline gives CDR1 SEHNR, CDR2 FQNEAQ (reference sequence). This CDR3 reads CASSPLNRRQGLNTEAFF. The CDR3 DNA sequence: TGTGCCAGCAGCCCCCTTAACCGACGACAGGGGCTGAACACTGAAGCTTTCTTT.

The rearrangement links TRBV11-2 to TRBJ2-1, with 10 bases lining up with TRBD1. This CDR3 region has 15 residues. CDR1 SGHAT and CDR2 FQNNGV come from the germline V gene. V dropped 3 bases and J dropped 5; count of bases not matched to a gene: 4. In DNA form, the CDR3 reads TGTGCCAGCAGCTTCACCGGGACAGGGGACAATGAGCAGTTCTTC. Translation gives CASSFTGTGDNEQFF.

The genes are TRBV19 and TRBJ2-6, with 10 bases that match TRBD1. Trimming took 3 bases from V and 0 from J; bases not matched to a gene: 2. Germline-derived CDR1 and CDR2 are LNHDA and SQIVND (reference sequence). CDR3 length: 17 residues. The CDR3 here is CASSMGQGFSGANVLTF. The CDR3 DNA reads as TGTGCCAGTAGTATGGGACAGGGGTTCTCTGGGGCCAACGTCCTGACTTTC.